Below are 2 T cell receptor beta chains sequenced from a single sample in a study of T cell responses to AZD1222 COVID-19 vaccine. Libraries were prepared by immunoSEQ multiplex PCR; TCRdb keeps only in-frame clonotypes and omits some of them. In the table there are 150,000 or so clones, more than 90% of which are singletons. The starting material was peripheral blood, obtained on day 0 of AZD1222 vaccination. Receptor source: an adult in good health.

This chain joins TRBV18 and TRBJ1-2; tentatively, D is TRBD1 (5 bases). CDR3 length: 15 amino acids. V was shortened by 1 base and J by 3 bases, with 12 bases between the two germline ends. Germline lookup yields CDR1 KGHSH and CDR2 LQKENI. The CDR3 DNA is TGTGCCAGCTCACCACGGGCGGCCAGGGACTATGGCTACACCTTC. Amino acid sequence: CASSPRAARDYGYTF.

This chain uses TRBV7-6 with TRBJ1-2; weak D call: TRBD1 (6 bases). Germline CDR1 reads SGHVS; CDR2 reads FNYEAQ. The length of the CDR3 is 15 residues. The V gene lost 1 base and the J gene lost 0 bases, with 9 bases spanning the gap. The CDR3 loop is CASSLVTGSNYGYTF. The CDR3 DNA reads TGTGCCAGCAGCTTAGTAACAGGGTCTAACTATGGCTACACCTTC.